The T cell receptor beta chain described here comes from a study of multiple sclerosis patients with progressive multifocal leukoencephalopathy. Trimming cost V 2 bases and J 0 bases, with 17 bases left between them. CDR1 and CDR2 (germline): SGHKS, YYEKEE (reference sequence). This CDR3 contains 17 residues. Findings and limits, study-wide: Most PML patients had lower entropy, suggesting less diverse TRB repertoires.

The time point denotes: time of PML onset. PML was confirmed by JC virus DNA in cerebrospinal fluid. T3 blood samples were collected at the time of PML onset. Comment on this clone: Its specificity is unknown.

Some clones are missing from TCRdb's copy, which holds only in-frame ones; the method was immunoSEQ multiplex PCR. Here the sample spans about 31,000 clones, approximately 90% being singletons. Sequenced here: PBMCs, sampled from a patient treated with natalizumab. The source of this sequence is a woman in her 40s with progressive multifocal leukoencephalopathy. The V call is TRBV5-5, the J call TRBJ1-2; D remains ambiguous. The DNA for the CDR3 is TGTGCCAGCAGCTTTTTCGGGCAAAACCTAGCTAACTATGGCTACACCTTC. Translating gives CASSFFGQNLANYGYTF.